Below, 6 T cell receptor beta chains from the same sample are listed, as sequenced in a study of T cell responses to AZD1222 COVID-19 vaccine. The assay was immunoSEQ multiplex PCR, and TCRdb's table has in-frame clones only and misses some. The table shows more than 95,000 clones, with roughly 82% occurring only once. This sample comprised peripheral blood, obtained 28 days after the second AZD1222 dose. These receptors all stem from an adult who received the AZD1222 COVID-19 vaccine.

The chain recombines TRBV2 with TRBJ2-2; D may be TRBD2 (6 bases). Per the germline V gene, CDR1 is SNHLY and CDR2 is FYNNEI. This CDR3 has 14 residues. With 9 bases removed from V and 0 bases from J, the gap between germline ends came to 11 bases. The CDR3 sequence: CARRGYPNTGELFF. In DNA form, the CDR3 reads TGTGCCAGGCGGGGCTACCCGAACACCGGGGAGCTGTTTTTT.

This chain joins TRBV5-1 and TRBJ1-6, with D perhaps TRBD1 (5 bases). The CDR3 runs to 14 residues. V was trimmed by 4 bases and J by 6 bases, leaving 11 bases between them. Germline assignment: CDR1 SGHRS and CDR2 YFSETQ. The CDR3 sequence is CASSIFDSNSPLHF. The CDR3 DNA sequence: TGCGCCAGCAGCATATTCGACAGTAATTCACCCCTCCACTTT.

The chain is built from TRBV2 and TRBJ1-3; 7 bases are shared with TRBD1. Germline CDR1 is SNHLY and CDR2 is FYNNEI. V was clipped by 7 bases and J by 2 bases; unmatched bases: 5. This CDR3 is 14 amino acids long. The CDR3 loop reads CASKTGTAGNTIYF. The CDR3 DNA reads TGTGCCAGCAAAACCGGGACAGCTGGAAACACCATATATTTT.

This CDR3 is CSVERRSEAFF. The CDR3 nucleotides are TGCAGCGTTGAACGGAGGAGTGAAGCTTTCTTT. This chain connects TRBV29-1 to TRBJ1-1, with D unresolved. This CDR3 has 11 residues. CDR1 and CDR2 (germline): SQVTM, ANQGSEA. V shed 2 bases and J shed 7 bases, with 8 bases lying between them. The full variable domain, its missing parts supplied by reference TRBV29-1 and TRBJ1-1, is SAVISQKPSRDICQRGTSLTIQCQVDSQVTMMFWYRQQPGQSLTLIATANQGSEATYESGFVIDKFPISRPNLTFSTLTVSNMSPEDSSIYLCSVERRSEAFFGQGTRLTVV.

The chain is built from TRBV3-1 (or the pseudogene TRBV3-2) and TRBJ1-5; maybe TRBD1 (6 bases). The V and J ends lost 0 bases and 4 bases respectively, with 7 bases between them. The CDR3 is 14 amino acids. Germline assignment: CDR1 LGHDT and CDR2 YNNKEL (reference sequence). The CDR3 spells CASSQDTGNQPQHF. CDR3 DNA: TGTGCCAGCAGCCAAGATACAGGGAATCAGCCCCAGCATTTT.

The rearrangement joins TRBV27 to TRBJ2-2; D gene unclear. This CDR3 spans 14 amino acids. Germline CDR1 MNHEY, CDR2 SMNVEV (reference sequence). Trimming pared 5 bases from V and 4 bases from J, leaving 11 bases between. CDR3 protein: CASSGALGTGELFF. The CDR3 nucleotides are TGTGCCAGCAGTGGTGCTCTCGGCACCGGGGAGCTGTTTTTT.